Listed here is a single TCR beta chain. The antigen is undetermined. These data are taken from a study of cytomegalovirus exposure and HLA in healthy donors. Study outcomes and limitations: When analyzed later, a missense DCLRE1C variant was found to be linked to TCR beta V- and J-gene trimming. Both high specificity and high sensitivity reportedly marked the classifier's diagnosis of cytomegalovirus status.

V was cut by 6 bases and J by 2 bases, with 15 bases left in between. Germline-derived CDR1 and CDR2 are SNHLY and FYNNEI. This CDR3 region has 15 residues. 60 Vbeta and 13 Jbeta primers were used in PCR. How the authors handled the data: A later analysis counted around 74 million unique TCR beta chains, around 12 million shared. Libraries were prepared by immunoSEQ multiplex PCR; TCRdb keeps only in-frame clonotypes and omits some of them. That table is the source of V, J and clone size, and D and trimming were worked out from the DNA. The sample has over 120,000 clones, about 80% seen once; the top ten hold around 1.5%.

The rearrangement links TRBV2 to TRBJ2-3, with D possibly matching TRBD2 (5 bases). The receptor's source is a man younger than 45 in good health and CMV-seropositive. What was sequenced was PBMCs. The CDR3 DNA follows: TGTGCCAGCAGGCGTCAAGGAGGCCCCACAGATACGCAGTATTTT. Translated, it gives CASRRQGGPTDTQYF.